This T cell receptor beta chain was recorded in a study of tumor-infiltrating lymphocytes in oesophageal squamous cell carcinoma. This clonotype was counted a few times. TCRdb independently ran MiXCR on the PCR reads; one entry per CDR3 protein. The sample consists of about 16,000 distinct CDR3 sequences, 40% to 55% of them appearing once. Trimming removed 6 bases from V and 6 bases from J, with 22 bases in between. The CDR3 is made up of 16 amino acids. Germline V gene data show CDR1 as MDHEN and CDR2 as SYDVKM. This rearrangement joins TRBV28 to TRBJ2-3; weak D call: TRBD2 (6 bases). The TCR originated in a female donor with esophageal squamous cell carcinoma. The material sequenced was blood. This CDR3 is CASSQTRRGLSDTQYF. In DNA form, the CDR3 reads TGTGCCAGCAGCCAAACACGGCGGGGCCTGTCGGATACGCAGTATTTT.